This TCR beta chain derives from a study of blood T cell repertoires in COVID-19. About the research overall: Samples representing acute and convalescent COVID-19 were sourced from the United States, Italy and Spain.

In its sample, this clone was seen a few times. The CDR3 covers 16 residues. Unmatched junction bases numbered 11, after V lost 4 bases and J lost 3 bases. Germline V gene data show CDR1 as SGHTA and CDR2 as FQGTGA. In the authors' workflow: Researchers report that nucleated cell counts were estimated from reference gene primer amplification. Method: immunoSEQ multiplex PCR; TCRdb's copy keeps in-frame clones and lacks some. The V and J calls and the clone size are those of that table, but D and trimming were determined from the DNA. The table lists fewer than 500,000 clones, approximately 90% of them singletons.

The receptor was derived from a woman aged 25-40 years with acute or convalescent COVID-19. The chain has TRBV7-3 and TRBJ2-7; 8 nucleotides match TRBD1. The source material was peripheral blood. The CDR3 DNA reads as TGTGCCAGCAGCTCTCAGGGGGCAAGTCCCCTCTACGAGCAGTACTTC. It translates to CASSSQGASPLYEQYF.